Listed here are 13 T cell receptor beta chains from one sample, sequenced in a study of T cell responses to AZD1222 COVID-19 vaccine. Libraries were prepared by immunoSEQ multiplex PCR; TCRdb keeps only in-frame clonotypes and omits some of them. The table includes about 100,000 clones, around nine tenths detected once. The sequencing used peripheral blood, collected on day 0 of AZD1222 vaccination. The receptors shown here come from an adult in good health.

This clone was observed a single time. The rearrangement joins TRBV5-1 to TRBJ1-1, with 10 positions matching TRBD1. The germline V gene has CDR1 SGHRS and CDR2 YFSETQ. Unmatched junction bases numbered 13, after V lost 0 bases and J lost 11 bases. The length of the CDR3 is 16 residues. The CDR3 DNA is TGCGCCAGCAGCTTGGAGGTGGGGGACAGGGGTAATCGGGCTTTCTTT. Translated, it gives CASSLEVGDRGNRAFF.

This clone showed up just a few times. The gene calls are TRBV24-1 and TRBJ2-7; D not certain. This CDR3 region has 13 residues. CDR1 is KGHDR, CDR2 SFDVKD, per germline. Trimming removed 3 bases from V and 3 bases from J, with 8 bases in between. The CDR3 sequence is CATSDGNYYEQYF. The CDR3 nucleotides read TGTGCCACCAGTGATGGGAATTACTACGAGCAGTACTTC.

The J gene is TRBJ1-3, the V gene TRBV24-1; D is unresolved. Germline V gene data show CDR1 as KGHDR and CDR2 as SFDVKD. V gave up 9 bases and J gave up 4 bases, with 9 bases separating them. The CDR3 sequence is 12 residues long. CDR3 in DNA: TGTGCCACCGTAGCTTACGGAAACACCATATATTTT. This translates into CATVAYGNTIYF.

The chain carries TRBV12-3 or TRBV12-4 and TRBJ2-1; the D is unclear. The V end was cut by 2 bases, the J end by 7 bases, with 3 bases between. The CDR3 has 11 residues. Here the CDR3 reads CASSLRNEQFF. The CDR3 region has the DNA TGTGCCAGCAGTTTACGGAATGAGCAGTTCTTC.

The rearrangement joins TRBV7-2 to TRBJ2-3, with D maybe TRBD1 (6 bases). The germline V gene has CDR1 SGHTA and CDR2 FQGNSA. The V end lost 3 bases, the J end lost 0 bases, and 16 bases lay between the germline ends. This CDR3 is built from 17 residues. CDR3 nucleotide sequence: TGTGCCAGCAGCTTTCTTTCCTCTGGGGGCAGCACAGATACGCAGTATTTT. Translated, it gives CASSFLSSGGSTDTQYF. Based on the CDR3 plus reference TRBV7-2 and TRBJ2-3, the full variable domain is GAGVSQSPSNKVTEKGKDVELRCDPISGHTALYWYRQSLGQGLEFLIYFQGNSAPDKSGLPSDRFSAERTGGSVSTLTIQRTQQEDSAVYLCASSFLSSGGSTDTQYFGPGTRLTVL.

The chain uses TRBV18 and TRBJ1-5; D ambiguous. This CDR3 has 13 residues. Trimming left V 3 bases short and J 6 bases short, with 9 bases between. Per the germline V gene, CDR1 is KGHSH and CDR2 is LQKENI. For the CDR3, the DNA is TGTGCCAGCTCACCGGAGCGGGGTCAGCCCCAGCATTTT. This encodes CASSPERGQPQHF. The full variable domain, its missing parts supplied by reference TRBV18 and TRBJ1-5, is NAGVMQNPRHLVRRRGQEARLRCSPMKGHSHVYWYRQLPEEGLKFMVYLQKENIIDESGMPKERFSAEFPKEGPSILRIQQVVRGDSAAYFCASSPERGQPQHFGDGTRLSIL.

J is TRBJ1-3 and V is TRBV5-4; D uncertain. V was clipped by 0 bases and J by 4 bases, with 14 bases between them. This CDR3 region has 16 residues. CDR1 is SGHNT, CDR2 YYREEE, per germline (reference sequence). The CDR3 DNA reads TGTGCCAGCAGCTTGGAGCCGAATCTTCTAGGAAACACCATATATTTT. Its translation is CASSLEPNLLGNTIYF.

V and J are TRBV5-4 and TRBJ2-7; tentatively, D is TRBD1 (6 bases). This CDR3 has 12 amino acids. Germline V lookup: CDR1 SGHNT, CDR2 YYREEE (reference sequence). The V and J ends lost 4 bases and 6 bases respectively, with 11 bases between them. The CDR3 loop reads CASSPQGIEQYF. The CDR3 region has the DNA TGTGCCAGCAGCCCGCAGGGGATCGAGCAGTACTTC.

The chain has TRBV4-1 and TRBJ2-2; no reliable D call. V shed 3 bases and J shed 0 bases, with 17 bases lying between them. This CDR3 is built from 18 residues. Germline V lookup: CDR1 MGHRA, CDR2 YSYEKL. CDR3 loop: CASSHEKMFNPNTGELFF. CDR3 in DNA: TGCGCCAGCAGCCATGAGAAAATGTTCAACCCGAACACCGGGGAGCTGTTTTTT.

The genes are TRBV5-1 and TRBJ2-7, with 7 bases that match TRBD1. Per germline, CDR1 SGHRS and CDR2 YFSETQ. The CDR3 runs to 15 residues. Trimming at V came to 0 bases and at J to 4 bases, leaving 7 bases not matched to a gene. In DNA, the CDR3 is TGCGCCAGCAGCTTGGGGCAGGGGGTTGCTTACGAGCAGTACTTC. Protein product: CASSLGQGVAYEQYF.

The J gene is TRBJ1-2, the V gene TRBV18; no reliable D call. The CDR3 totals 16 residues. Germline V gene sequence: CDR1 KGHSH, CDR2 LQKENI. V was clipped by 3 bases and J by 4 bases, with 18 bases between them. CDR3 protein: CASSPFGSVSVYGYTF. CDR3 nucleotide sequence: TGTGCCAGCTCACCCTTTGGGAGTGTGTCGGTCTATGGCTACACCTTC.

The chain links TRBV6-5 to TRBJ2-4, with 9 bases identical to TRBD1. Germline CDR1 is MNHEY and CDR2 is SVGAGI. The V and J ends lost 7 bases and 3 bases, in that order; junction bases with no gene match: 1. The CDR3 contains 13 residues. The CDR3 loop is CASKGQGKNIQYF. DNA of the CDR3: TGTGCCAGCAAGGGACAGGGCAAAAACATTCAGTACTTC.

On this clone itself: At one of its ends the junction is not consistent with the germline gene, which may arise from a read error. The chain uses TRBV2 and TRBJ2-5; possible D gene TRBD1, 5 bases. CDR3 length: 13 amino acids. Germline V gene data show CDR1 as SNHLY and CDR2 as FYNNEI. The CDR3 loop is CASSKTVQGTQYF. In DNA form, the CDR3 reads TGTGCCAGCAGTAAGACAGTTCAAGGGACCCAGTACTTC.